Listed below are T cell receptor beta chains from one sample, sequenced in a study of T-cell memory formation after mild COVID-19. TCRdb itself ran the 5' RACE reads through MiXCR, one entry per CDR3 protein. The profile shows about 81,000 distinct CDR3 sequences, roughly 25% of them singletons. The material sequenced was PBMCs or a T cell subset sorted from them (not recorded which). These receptors all come from a man younger than 35 who had mild COVID-19 (a few samples of this study predate the infection). Cell type and time point are not known. The conserved cysteine and the conserved F or W are not part of the CDR3 here. Each record gives: V gene, CDR3 protein.

>TRBV9
ASSTSGGPDTQY
>TRBV10-3
AIRTDGMGGNEQF
>TRBV27
ASSPRGGETQY
>TRBV29-1
SVVTEAGNYGYT
>TRBV7-6
ASSAVPSFGRNYGYT
>TRBV5-1
ASSWGGSEQF
>TRBV12-3/TRBV12-4
ASSLPRQGVYEQY
>TRBV9
ASSVAASGYRTDTQY
>TRBV20-1
SANVAGGVEQY
>TRBV6-2/TRBV6-3
ASNRWAENEQF
>TRBV25-1
ASQRVPGELF
>TRBV7-2
ASSLAQGAGEAF
>TRBV9
ASSVDNTEAF
>TRBV12-3/TRBV12-4
ASSLSSRVTDTQY